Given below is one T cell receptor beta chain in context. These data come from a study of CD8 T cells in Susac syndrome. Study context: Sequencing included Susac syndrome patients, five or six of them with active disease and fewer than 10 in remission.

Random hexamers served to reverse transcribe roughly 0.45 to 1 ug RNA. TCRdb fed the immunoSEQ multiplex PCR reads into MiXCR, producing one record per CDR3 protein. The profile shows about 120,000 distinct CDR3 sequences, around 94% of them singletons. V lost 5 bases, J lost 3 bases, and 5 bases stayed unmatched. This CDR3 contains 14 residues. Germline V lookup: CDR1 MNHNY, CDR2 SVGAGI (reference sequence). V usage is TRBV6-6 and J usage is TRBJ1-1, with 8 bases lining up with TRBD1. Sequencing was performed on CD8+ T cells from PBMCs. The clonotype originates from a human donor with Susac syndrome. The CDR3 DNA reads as TGTGCCAGCAGTCCGCAGACAGGGGACACTGAAGCTTTCTTT. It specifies CASSPQTGDTEAFF.